The TCR beta chain under discussion was sequenced for a study of cytomegalovirus exposure and HLA in healthy donors. Study information: One earlier analysis, a look at about 179 million T cells, found almost 120 million unique TCR beta sequences.

Looked up from germline, CDR1 is LNHDA and CDR2 is SQIVND (reference sequence). This CDR3 region has 15 residues. The V and J ends lost 5 bases and 4 bases respectively, with 17 bases between them. Study outcomes and limitations: Fewer N-insertions (relative to the approximately 700-donor mean) were reportedly seen in an Asian-associated ancestry cluster in a later analysis. What a later analysis showed was that several of the most significant clusters appeared linked to common viral pathogens. In a later analysis, CMV-associated beta chains were mostly HLA-associated, it appeared.

PCR involved 60 Vbeta and 13 Jbeta primers. Assay: immunoSEQ multiplex PCR; the TCRdb copy retains only in-frame clones and omits some. The sample includes roughly 190,000 clones, over 75% of them seen just once. Of note for this clone: The antigen is not known.

This sequence originates from a woman aged 45-65 years in good health and CMV-seropositive. This chain links TRBV19 with TRBJ1-2; D is ambiguous. Sequenced material: PBMCs. CDR3 DNA sequence: TGTGCCAGTAGTGTTGCTTTGGAGAGTGGCTATGGCTACACCTTC. Translation gives CASSVALESGYGYTF.